Below, 21 T cell receptor beta chains from the same sample are listed, as sequenced in a study of post-analysis software for immune sequencing data. Unique molecular identifiers were present in the TCR beta cDNA libraries. From the PCR reads, TCRdb called clonotypes with MiXCR, one entry per CDR3 protein. The table shows hundreds of thousands of distinct CDR3 sequences, with less than 40% occurring only once. The antigens for these receptors are not known. Study observations and caveats: Patients showed TRBV5-6, TRBV5-1 and TRBV20-1 among a few TRBV segments more frequent than in controls.

What was sequenced was blood. These receptors were obtained from a girl aged 2 to 9 with multiple sclerosis.

This chain connects TRBV10-3 to TRBJ2-5; TRBD1 matches 10 bases. V lost 8 bases, J lost 2 bases, and 11 bases stayed unmatched. The CDR3 covers 16 residues. The germline V gene encodes CDR1 ENHRY and CDR2 SYGVKD. Here the CDR3 DNA reads TGTGCCATCGGGTCGGGGACAGGGGCACTACAAGAGACCCAGTACTTC. Protein sequence: CAIGSGTGALQETQYF.

The chain couples TRBV5-1 to TRBJ2-7; 9 bases fit TRBD1. Germline V gives CDR1 SGHRS, CDR2 YFSETQ. The trim removed 5 bases at V and 6 bases at J, leaving 9 bases unmatched. The CDR3 consists of 14 residues. The CDR3 DNA is TGCGCCAGCAGAAGCTCCGGGACAGGGATCGAGCAGTACTTC. It is translated as CASRSSGTGIEQYF.

This clonotype was seen more than once but under ten times. The chain uses TRBV6-6 and TRBJ1-1; D is possibly TRBD1 (5 bases). In germline, CDR1 is MNHNY, CDR2 SVGAGI (reference sequence). The CDR3 extends over 11 amino acids. V dropped 4 bases and J dropped 10 bases, with 10 bases sitting between them. The DNA for the CDR3 is TGTGCCAGCAGTTCCACGGGGCGAGCTTTCTTT. Translated, it gives CASSSTGRAFF.

This clonotype was seen a handful of times. The CDR3 sequence: CASSRSTQNGETQYF. DNA for the CDR3: TGTGCCAGCAGTCGTTCTACTCAGAACGGAGAGACCCAGTACTTC. V usage is TRBV27 and J usage is TRBJ2-5; D gene ambiguous. CDR1 and CDR2 (germline): MNHEY, SMNVEV (reference sequence). This CDR3 spans 15 amino acids. V gave up 5 bases and J gave up 4 bases, with 17 bases separating them.

This sequence joins TRBV10-2 and TRBJ2-7; 10 bases line up with TRBD2. CDR3 length: 14 amino acids. The germline CDR1 and CDR2 sequences are WSHSY and SAAADI. J lost 3 bases, V lost 5 bases, and 4 bases had no gene match. The CDR3 nucleotides are TGCGCCAGCAGTACTAGCGGGGCTTACTACGAGCAGTACTTC. This translates into CASSTSGAYYEQYF.

The V gene is TRBV5-1, the J gene TRBJ1-2; unclear D gene. The CDR3 runs 15 residues. Germline V gene sequence: CDR1 SGHRS, CDR2 YFSETQ. The germline V and J ends were trimmed by 1 base and 1 base, with 11 bases remaining between them. This chain's CDR3 is CASSLTAGLNYGYTF. DNA for the CDR3: TGCGCCAGCAGCTTGACGGCTGGACTTAACTATGGCTACACCTTC.

This clonotype appeared a few times. The chain recombines TRBV29-1 with TRBJ2-1; 7 nucleotides agree with TRBD2. Per germline, CDR1 SQVTM and CDR2 ANQGSEA. Trimming removed 6 bases from V and 0 bases from J; junction bases left unmatched: 5. The CDR3 length is 14 residues. Here the CDR3 DNA reads TGCAGCGTGGGTGGGGGGGGCTCCTACAATGAGCAGTTCTTC. This sequence encodes CSVGGGGSYNEQFF.

The chain links TRBV7-2 to TRBJ1-5, with D possibly being TRBD1 (5 bases). Germline V CDR1 and CDR2: SGHTA, FQGNSA. This CDR3 is built from 15 residues. Trimming removed 5 bases at V and 0 bases at J, with 11 bases between. CDR3 protein: CASSRGDYSNQPQHF. The CDR3 DNA sequence: TGTGCCAGCAGCCGGGGGGACTATAGCAATCAGCCCCAGCATTTT.

The rearrangement uses TRBV6-2 or TRBV6-3 and TRBJ1-1; D gene uncertain. V was pared by 2 bases and J by 1 base, with 8 bases between. Germline values: CDR1 MNHEY, CDR2 SVGEGT. This CDR3 comprises 14 residues. As DNA, the CDR3 is TGTGCCAGCAGTTACCAGGCGGCGAACACTGAAGCTTTCTTT. Amino acid sequence: CASSYQAANTEAFF.

This chain connects TRBV12-3 or TRBV12-4 to TRBJ2-3; D gene uncertain. The CDR3 consists of 14 residues. The V gene lost 6 bases and the J gene lost 2 bases, with 12 bases spanning the gap. The CDR3 region is CASSPLAPTDTQYF. The CDR3 coding sequence is TGTGCCAGCAGCCCCTTGGCCCCCACAGATACGCAGTATTTT.

The chain has TRBV5-1 and TRBJ2-1; 9 nucleotides line up with TRBD2. From germline, CDR1 is SGHRS and CDR2 YFSETQ. Trimming took 6 bases from V and 7 from J; bases not matched to a gene: 8. The CDR3 totals 14 residues. The CDR3 nucleotides read TGCGCCAGCATTGCGGGAGGGCCGGGGAATGAGCAGTTCTTC. Its translation is CASIAGGPGNEQFF. Full variable domain (outside the CDR3, taken from reference TRBV5-1 and TRBJ2-1): KAGVTQTPRYLIKTRGQQVTLSCSPISGHRSVSWYQQTPGQGLQFLFEYFSETQRNKGNFPGRFSGRQFSNSRSEMNVSTLELGDSALYLCASIAGGPGNEQFFGPGTRLTVL.

This clonotype was found a few times. CDR3 coding DNA: TGCAGTGCTAGGGACAGAAGAGAGACCCAGTACTTC. Translation gives CSARDRRETQYF. This chain links TRBV20-1 with TRBJ2-5; tentatively, D is TRBD1 (6 bases). The CDR3 is 12 amino acids. The germline gives CDR1 DFQATT, CDR2 SNEGSKA (reference sequence). The ends were cut back, 3 bases at V and 4 bases at J, with 9 bases in the middle.

This clonotype was seen a few times. The chain carries TRBV24-1 and TRBJ2-1; the D gene is possibly TRBD1 (6 bases). Trimming took off 2 bases at V and 8 bases at J, with 6 bases between the two ends. This CDR3 region has 12 residues. CDR1 and CDR2 from the germline V gene are KGHDR and SFDVKD. Here the CDR3 reads CATSDYRDEQFF. DNA of the CDR3: TGTGCCACCAGTGATTACAGGGATGAGCAGTTCTTC.

The table lists this clonotype with many counts. The V gene is TRBV12-3 or TRBV12-4, the J gene TRBJ2-7; the D gene could be TRBD1 or TRBD2 (5 bases each). V lost 3 bases and J 6 bases, leaving 6 bases between the germline ends. The CDR3 spans 11 residues. The CDR3 is CASSLGVEQYF. In DNA form, the CDR3 reads TGTGCCAGCAGTTTGGGGGTCGAGCAGTACTTC.

This clonotype was observed a handful of times. This chain links TRBV20-1 with TRBJ2-6; D gene ambiguous. V lost 6 bases, J lost 0 bases, and 9 bases lay in between. The CDR3 length is 14 residues. The V gene's germline CDR1 is DFQATT and CDR2 SNEGSKA (reference sequence). The CDR3 bases are TGCAGTGCCCTGGAAAGCTCTGGGGCCAACGTCCTGACTTTC. Amino acids: CSALESSGANVLTF.

V and J are TRBV12-3 or TRBV12-4 and TRBJ1-1, with D maybe TRBD1 (5 bases). The CDR3 runs to 16 residues. Trimming took off 5 bases at V and 4 bases at J, with 20 bases between the two ends. The CDR3: CASSPRDGTLGTEAFF. The DNA for the CDR3 is TGTGCCAGCAGTCCCCGGGACGGTACTTTGGGCACTGAAGCTTTCTTT.

A remark on this clonotype: Sequence at one end of the junction differs from germline and may be a read error. The V call is TRBV15, the J call TRBJ1-3; 7 bases line up with TRBD1. The V gene's germline CDR1 is LNHNV and CDR2 YYDKDF (reference sequence). The CDR3 spans 15 residues. The CDR3: CATRRGQLSGNTLYF. The CDR3 nucleotides are TGTGCCACCAGGCGGGGACAGCTCTCTGGAAACACCTTATATTTT.

The chain uses TRBV7-2 and TRBJ2-5; tentatively, D is TRBD1 or TRBD2 (5 bases each). V was cut by 5 bases and J by 1 base, with 14 bases left in between. Germline lookup yields CDR1 SGHTA and CDR2 FQGNSA. The CDR3 loop spans 15 amino acids. This CDR3 reads CASSGRGRTQETQYF. The DNA of the CDR3 is TGTGCCAGCAGCGGCCGGGGACGGACCCAAGAGACCCAGTACTTC.

V gene TRBV12-3 or TRBV12-4 combines with J gene TRBJ2-3, with 9 bases fitting TRBD2. V dropped 3 bases and J dropped 1; count of bases not matched to a gene: 5. The CDR3 contains 16 residues. The CDR3 nucleotides are TGTGCCAGCAGTTTGTTCGGCGGGAGGGGCACAGATACGCAGTATTTT. It specifies CASSLFGGRGTDTQYF.

The chain couples TRBV7-2 to TRBJ1-5; possible D gene TRBD1, 5 bases. V was clipped by 1 base and J by 5 bases, with 12 bases between them. This CDR3 contains 15 residues. Germline V gene sequence: CDR1 SGHTA, CDR2 FQGNSA. The CDR3 sequence is CASSLVGAEHQPQHF. The CDR3 DNA reads TGTGCCAGCAGCTTAGTAGGGGCAGAGCATCAGCCCCAGCATTTT.

The chain employs TRBV7-8 and TRBJ2-3; weak D call: TRBD1 (6 bases). V shed 5 bases and J shed 1 base, with 19 bases lying between them. The germline gives CDR1 SGHVS, CDR2 FQNEAQ. The CDR3 has 17 residues. Here the CDR3 DNA reads TGTGCCAGCAGCGCGAGGGGGAACGAGTGGGGCACAGATACGCAGTATTTT. It encodes CASSARGNEWGTDTQYF.